One sample yielded the 4 T cell receptor beta chains listed below, sequenced in a study of blood T cell repertoires in COVID-19. Some clones are missing from TCRdb's copy, which holds only in-frame ones; the method was immunoSEQ multiplex PCR. Of approximately 450,000 clones detected, around 90% appear once; the ten largest clones hold under 2.5%. The sequenced material came from PBMCs or T cells enriched from blood (not recorded which). The receptor set was obtained from a woman under 30 with acute COVID-19.

CDR3 DNA sequence: TGTGCCAGCAGCGTAGCTCGAGGACTAGCAGAAAATGAGCAGTTCTTC. Translated, it gives CASSVARGLAENEQFF. The rearrangement links TRBV9 to TRBJ2-1; 8 bases match TRBD2. The CDR3 extends over 16 amino acids. Per germline, CDR1 SGDLS and CDR2 YYNGEE. V was pared by 0 bases and J by 7 bases, with 9 bases of the junction left unmatched.

The V and J genes are TRBV2 and TRBJ2-2, with 9 bases aligning to TRBD1. V lost 5 bases to trimming and J lost 6 bases; unmatched junction nucleotides: 10. Germline values: CDR1 SNHLY, CDR2 FYNNEI. The CDR3 contains 16 residues. CDR3 sequence (DNA): TGTGCCAGCAGTTACATAGGGACAGGGCAAGCCGGGGAGCTGTTTTTT. As protein: CASSYIGTGQAGELFF.

The CDR3 coding sequence is TGTGCCAGCAGCTACAGATGGACAGGCGAGGCGACAGATACGCAGTATTTT. Its translation: CASSYRWTGEATDTQYF. The chain has TRBV5-4 and TRBJ2-3, with 7 bases matching TRBD1. V gave up 3 bases and J gave up 3 bases; unmatched junction bases: 13. Germline CDR1 SGHNT, CDR2 YYREEE (reference sequence). The CDR3 extends over 17 amino acids.

The rearrangement joins TRBV5-1 to TRBJ2-5, with D perhaps TRBD2 (6 bases). The CDR3 is 13 amino acids. Germline loops: CDR1 SGHRS, CDR2 YFSETQ. The V end was cut by 4 bases, the J end by 2 bases, with 9 bases between. The CDR3 protein is CASSGAGQETQYF. For the CDR3, the DNA is TGCGCCAGCAGCGGGGCGGGGCAAGAGACCCAGTACTTC.